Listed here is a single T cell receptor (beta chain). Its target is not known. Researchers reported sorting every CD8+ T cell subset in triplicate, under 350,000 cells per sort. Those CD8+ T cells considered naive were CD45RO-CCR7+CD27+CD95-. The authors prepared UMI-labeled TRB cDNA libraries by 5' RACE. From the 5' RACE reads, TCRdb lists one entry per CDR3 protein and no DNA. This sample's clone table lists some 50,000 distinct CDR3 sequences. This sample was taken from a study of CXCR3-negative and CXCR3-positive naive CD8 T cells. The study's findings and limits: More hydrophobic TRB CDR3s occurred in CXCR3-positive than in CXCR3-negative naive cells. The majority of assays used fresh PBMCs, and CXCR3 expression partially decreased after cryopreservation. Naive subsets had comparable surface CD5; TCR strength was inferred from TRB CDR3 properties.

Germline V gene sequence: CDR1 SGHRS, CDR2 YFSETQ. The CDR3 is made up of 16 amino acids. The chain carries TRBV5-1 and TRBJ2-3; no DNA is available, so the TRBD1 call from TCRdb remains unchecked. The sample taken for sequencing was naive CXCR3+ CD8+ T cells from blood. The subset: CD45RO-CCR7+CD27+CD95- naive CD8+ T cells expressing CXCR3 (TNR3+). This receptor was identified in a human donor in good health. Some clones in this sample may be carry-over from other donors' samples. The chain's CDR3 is CASSLFYGQVKDTQYF.